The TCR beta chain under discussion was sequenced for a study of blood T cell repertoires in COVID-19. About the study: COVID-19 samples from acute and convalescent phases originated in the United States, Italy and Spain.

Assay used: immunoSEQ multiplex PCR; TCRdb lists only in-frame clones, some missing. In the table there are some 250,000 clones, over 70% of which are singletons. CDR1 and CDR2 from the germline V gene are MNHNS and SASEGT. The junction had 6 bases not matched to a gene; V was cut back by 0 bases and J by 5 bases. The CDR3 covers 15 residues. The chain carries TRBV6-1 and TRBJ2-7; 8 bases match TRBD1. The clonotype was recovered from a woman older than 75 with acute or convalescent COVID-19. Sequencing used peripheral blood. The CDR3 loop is CASSEAAAGGNEQYF. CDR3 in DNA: TGTGCCAGCAGTGAAGCGGCGGCAGGGGGCAACGAGCAGTACTTC.